The source of this TCR beta chain is a study of blood T cell repertoires in COVID-19. Assay: immunoSEQ multiplex PCR; the TCRdb copy retains only in-frame clones and omits some. Of approximately 110,000 clones listed, around 83% were seen once; the top ten hold 2% to 2.5%. This clone has just one count. V was shortened by 1 base and J by 4 bases, with 13 bases between the two germline ends. The germline V gene has CDR1 SGHTA and CDR2 FQGNSA. The CDR3 runs 15 residues. What was sequenced was peripheral blood. The chain uses TRBV7-2 and TRBJ1-1, with no clear D. This receptor was identified in a human donor in a cohort sampled during active COVID-19. The CDR3 loop reads CASSLDVSPGTEAFF. In DNA, the CDR3 is TGTGCCAGCAGCTTAGATGTGTCTCCGGGCACTGAAGCTTTCTTT.